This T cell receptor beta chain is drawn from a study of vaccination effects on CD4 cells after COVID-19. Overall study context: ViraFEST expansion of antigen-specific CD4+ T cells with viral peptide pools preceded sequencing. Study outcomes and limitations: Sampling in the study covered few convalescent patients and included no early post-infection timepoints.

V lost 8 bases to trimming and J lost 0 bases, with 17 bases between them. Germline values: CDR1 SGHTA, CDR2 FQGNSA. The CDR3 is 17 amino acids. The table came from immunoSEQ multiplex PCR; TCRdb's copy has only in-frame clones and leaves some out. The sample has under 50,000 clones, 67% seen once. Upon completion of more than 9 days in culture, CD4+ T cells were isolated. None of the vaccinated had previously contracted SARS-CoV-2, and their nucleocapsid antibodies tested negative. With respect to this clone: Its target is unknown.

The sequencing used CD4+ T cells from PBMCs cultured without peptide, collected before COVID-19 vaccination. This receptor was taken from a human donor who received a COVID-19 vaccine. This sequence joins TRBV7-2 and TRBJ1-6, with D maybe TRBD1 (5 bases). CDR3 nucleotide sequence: TGTGCCAGCGCCCCCGGAAGGGGACGCTCCTATAATTCACCCCTCCACTTT. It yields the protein CASAPGRGRSYNSPLHF.